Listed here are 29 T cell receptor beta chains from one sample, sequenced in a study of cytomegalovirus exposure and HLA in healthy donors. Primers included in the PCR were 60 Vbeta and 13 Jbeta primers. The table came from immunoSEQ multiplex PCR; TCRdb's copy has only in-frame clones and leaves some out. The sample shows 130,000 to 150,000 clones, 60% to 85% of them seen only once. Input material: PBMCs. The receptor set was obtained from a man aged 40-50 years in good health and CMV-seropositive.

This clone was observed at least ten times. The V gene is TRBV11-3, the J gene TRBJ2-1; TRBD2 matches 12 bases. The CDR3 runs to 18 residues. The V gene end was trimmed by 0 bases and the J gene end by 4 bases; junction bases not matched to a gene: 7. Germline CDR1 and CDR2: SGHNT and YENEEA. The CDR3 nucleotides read TGTGCCAGCAGCTTAGATCAATCCGGGACTAGCGGGTACAATGAGCAGTTCTTC. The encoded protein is CASSLDQSGTSGYNEQFF.

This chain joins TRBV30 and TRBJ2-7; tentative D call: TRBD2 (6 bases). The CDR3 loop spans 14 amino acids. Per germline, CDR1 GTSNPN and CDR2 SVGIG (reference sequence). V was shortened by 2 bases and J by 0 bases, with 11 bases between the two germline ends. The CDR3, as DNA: TGTGCCTGGAGTCAAGGGACTTACTCCTACGAGCAGTACTTC. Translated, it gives CAWSQGTYSYEQYF.

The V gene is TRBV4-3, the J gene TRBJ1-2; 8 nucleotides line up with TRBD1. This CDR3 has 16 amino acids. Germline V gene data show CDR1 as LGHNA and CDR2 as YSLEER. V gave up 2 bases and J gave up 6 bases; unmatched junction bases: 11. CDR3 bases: TGCGCCAGCAGCCAAACCCAACACAGGGGGGGGGATGGCTACACCTTC. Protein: CASSQTQHRGGDGYTF.

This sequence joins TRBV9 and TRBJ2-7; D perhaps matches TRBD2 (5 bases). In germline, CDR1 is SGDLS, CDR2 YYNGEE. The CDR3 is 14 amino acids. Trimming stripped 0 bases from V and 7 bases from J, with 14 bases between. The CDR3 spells CASSVGRVPGEQYF. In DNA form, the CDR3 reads TGTGCCAGCAGCGTAGGGCGGGTACCAGGAGAGCAGTACTTC.

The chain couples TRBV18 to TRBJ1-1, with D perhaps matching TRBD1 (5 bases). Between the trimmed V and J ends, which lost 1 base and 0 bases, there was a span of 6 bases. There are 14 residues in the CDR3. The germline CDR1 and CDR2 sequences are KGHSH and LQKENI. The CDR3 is CASSPQGLNTEAFF. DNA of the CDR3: TGTGCCAGCTCACCACAGGGGTTGAACACTGAAGCTTTCTTT.

The CDR3, as DNA: TGTGCCAGCAGCGTTTCCGGGACAAAGGAGAACGAGCAGTACTTC. Its translation is CASSVSGTKENEQYF. This chain joins TRBV9 and TRBJ2-7; perhaps TRBD1 as D (6 bases). The CDR3 is 15 residues long. Trimming removed 2 bases from V and 5 bases from J, with 17 bases in between. Germline lookup yields CDR1 SGDLS and CDR2 YYNGEE.

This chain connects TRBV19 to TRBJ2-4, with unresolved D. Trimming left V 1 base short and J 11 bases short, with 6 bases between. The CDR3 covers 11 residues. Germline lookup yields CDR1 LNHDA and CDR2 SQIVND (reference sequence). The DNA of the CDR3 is TGTGCCAGTAGTATAGGCCAGGTTCAGTACTTC. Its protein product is CASSIGQVQYF.

Here the CDR3 DNA reads TGTGCCAGCAGTTATGGGGACATCTTAAACTATGGCTACACCTTC. Its protein is CASSYGDILNYGYTF. The V gene is TRBV6-6, the J gene TRBJ1-2; D possibly corresponds to TRBD1 (6 bases). V lost 3 bases and J lost 2, with 13 bases in between. CDR1 and CDR2 (germline): MNHNY, SVGAGI (reference sequence). This CDR3 is 15 amino acids long.

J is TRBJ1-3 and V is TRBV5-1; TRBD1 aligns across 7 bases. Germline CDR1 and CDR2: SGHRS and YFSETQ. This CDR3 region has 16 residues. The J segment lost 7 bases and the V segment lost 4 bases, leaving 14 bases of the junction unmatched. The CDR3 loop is CASSPRQGLYGNTIYF. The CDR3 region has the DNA TGCGCCAGCAGCCCCAGACAGGGCCTCTATGGGAACACCATATATTTT.

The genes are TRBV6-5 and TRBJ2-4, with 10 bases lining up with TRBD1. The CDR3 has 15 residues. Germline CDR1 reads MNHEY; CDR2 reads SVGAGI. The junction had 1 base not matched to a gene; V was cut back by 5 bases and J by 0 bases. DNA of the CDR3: TGTGCCAGCAGTGGACAGGGGGTAGCCAAAAACATTCAGTACTTC. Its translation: CASSGQGVAKNIQYF.

The CDR3 loop reads CASGGRDQPQHF. DNA of the CDR3: TGTGCCAGCGGTGGCAGGGATCAGCCCCAGCATTTT. V usage is TRBV28 and J usage is TRBJ1-5; possible D gene TRBD1, 5 bases. The CDR3 is 12 residues long. The V gene lost 8 bases and the J gene lost 5 bases, with 10 bases spanning the gap. Germline V lookup: CDR1 MDHEN, CDR2 SYDVKM.

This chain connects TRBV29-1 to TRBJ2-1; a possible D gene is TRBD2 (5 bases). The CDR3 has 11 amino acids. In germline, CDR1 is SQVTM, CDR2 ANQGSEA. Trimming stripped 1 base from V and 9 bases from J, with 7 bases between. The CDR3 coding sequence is TGCAGCGTTGAAGTGAGGGCTGAGCAGTTCTTC. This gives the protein CSVEVRAEQFF.

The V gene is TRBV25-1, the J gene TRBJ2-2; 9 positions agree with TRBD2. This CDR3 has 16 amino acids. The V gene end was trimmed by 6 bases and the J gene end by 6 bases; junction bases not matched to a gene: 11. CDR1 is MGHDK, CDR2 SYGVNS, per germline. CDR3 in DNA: TGTGCCAGCAGCCCCCCCCCGGCGGGAGGGCCCGGGGAGCTGTTTTTT. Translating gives CASSPPPAGGPGELFF.

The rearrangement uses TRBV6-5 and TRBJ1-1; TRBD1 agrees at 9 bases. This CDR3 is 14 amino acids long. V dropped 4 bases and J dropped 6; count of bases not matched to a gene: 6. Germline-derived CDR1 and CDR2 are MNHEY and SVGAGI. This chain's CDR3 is CASSWDRVRAEAFF. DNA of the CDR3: TGTGCCAGCAGTTGGGACAGGGTCCGCGCTGAAGCTTTCTTT.

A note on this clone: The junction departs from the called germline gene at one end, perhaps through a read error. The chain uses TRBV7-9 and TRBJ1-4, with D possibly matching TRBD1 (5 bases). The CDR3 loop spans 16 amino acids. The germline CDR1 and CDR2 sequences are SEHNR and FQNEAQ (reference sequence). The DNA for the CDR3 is TGTTCCAGCAGCCCGCGGACACCCTCAACTAATGAAAAACTGTTTTTT. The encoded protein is CSSSPRTPSTNEKLFF.

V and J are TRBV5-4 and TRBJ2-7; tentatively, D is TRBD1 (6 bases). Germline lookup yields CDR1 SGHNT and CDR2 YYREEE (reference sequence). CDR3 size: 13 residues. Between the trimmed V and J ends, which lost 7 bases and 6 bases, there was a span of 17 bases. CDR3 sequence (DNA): TGTGCCAGCGGACTTAGGGGGTTCGGCGAGCAGTACTTC. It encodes CASGLRGFGEQYF.

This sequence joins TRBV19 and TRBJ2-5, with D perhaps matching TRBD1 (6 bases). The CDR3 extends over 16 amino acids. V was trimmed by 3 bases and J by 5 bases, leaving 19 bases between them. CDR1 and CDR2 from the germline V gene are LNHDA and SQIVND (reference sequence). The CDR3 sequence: CASSISPGQGMETQYF. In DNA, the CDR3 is TGTGCCAGTAGTATCTCTCCCGGGCAGGGGATGGAGACCCAGTACTTC. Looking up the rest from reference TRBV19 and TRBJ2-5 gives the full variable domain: DGGITQSPKYLFRKEGQNVTLSCEQNLNHDAMYWYRQDPGQGLRLIYYSQIVNDFQKGDIAEGYSVSREKKESFPLTVTSAQKNPTAFYLCASSISPGQGMETQYFGPGTRLLVL.

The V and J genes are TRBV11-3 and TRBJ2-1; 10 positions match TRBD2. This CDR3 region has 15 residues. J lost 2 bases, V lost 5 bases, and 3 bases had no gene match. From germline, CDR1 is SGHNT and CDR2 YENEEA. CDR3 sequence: CASSLSGGTYNEQFF. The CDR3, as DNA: TGTGCCAGCAGCCTTAGCGGGGGGACCTACAATGAGCAGTTCTTC.

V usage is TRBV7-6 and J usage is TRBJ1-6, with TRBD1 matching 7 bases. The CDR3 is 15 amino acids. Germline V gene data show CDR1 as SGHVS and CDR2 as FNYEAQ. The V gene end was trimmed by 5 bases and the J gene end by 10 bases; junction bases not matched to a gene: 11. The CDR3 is CASSRTRTGGSPLHF. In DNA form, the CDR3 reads TGTGCCAGCAGCCGGACACGGACAGGAGGATCACCCCTCCACTTT.

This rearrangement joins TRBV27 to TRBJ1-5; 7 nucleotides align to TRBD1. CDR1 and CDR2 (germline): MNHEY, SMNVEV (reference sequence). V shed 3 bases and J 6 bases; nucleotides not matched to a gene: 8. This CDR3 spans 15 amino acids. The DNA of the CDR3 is TGTGCCAGCAGTTTGTCAAACAGGGGAGTTCAGCCCCAGCATTTT. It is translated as CASSLSNRGVQPQHF.

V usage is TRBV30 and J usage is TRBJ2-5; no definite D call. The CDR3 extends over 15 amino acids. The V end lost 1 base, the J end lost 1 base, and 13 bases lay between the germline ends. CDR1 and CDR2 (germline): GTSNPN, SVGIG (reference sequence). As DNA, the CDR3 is TGTGCCTGGAGTGGGAGTCCGGATTTCCAAGAGACCCAGTACTTC. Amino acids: CAWSGSPDFQETQYF.

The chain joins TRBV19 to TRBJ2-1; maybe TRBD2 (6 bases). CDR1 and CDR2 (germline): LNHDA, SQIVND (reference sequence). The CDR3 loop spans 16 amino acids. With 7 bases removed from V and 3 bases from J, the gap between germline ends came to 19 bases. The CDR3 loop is CASNAQSRGYYNEQFF. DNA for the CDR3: TGTGCCAGTAACGCCCAGAGTCGGGGGTACTACAATGAGCAGTTCTTC.

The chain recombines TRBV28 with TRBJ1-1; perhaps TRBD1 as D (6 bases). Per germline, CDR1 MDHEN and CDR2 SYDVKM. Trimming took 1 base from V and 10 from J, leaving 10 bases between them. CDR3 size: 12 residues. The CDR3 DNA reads TGTGCCAGCAGTTTATCCCAGGGGACAGCTTTCTTT. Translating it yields CASSLSQGTAFF.

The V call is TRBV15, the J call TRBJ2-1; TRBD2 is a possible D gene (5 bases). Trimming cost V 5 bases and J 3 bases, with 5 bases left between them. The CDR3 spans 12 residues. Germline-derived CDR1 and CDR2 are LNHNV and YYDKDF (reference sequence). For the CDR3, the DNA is TGTGCCACCAGCCGGGGCTACAATGAGCAGTTCTTC. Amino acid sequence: CATSRGYNEQFF.

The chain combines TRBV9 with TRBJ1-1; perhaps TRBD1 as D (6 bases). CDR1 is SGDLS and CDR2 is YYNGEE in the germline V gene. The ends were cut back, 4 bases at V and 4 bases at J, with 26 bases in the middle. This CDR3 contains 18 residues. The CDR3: CASSPSVKQGGFGTEAFF. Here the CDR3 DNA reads TGTGCCAGCAGCCCCTCAGTCAAACAGGGAGGGTTCGGCACTGAAGCTTTCTTT.

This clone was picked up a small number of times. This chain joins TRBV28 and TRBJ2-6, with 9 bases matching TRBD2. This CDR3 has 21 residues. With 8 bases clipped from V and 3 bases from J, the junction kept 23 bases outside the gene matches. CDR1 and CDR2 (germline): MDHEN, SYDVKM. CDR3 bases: TGTGCCAGCCTTAGCCCCGTCGGCGGGAGGGTCAGCTCAGGTGGGGCCAACGTCCTGACTTTC. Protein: CASLSPVGGRVSSGGANVLTF.

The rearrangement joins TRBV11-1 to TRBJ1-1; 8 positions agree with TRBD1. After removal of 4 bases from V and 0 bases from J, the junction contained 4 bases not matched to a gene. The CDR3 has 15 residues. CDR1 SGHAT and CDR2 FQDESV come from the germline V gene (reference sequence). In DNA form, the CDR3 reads TGTGCCAGCAGCTCCTGGACAGGGATGAACACTGAAGCTTTCTTT. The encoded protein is CASSSWTGMNTEAFF.

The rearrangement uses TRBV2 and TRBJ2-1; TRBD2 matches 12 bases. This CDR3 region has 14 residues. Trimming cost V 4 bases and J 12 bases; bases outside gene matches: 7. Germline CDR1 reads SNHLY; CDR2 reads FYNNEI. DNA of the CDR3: TGTGCCAGCAGTGGGGGATCTAGCGGGAGGGGGCAGTTCTTC. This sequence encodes CASSGGSSGRGQFF. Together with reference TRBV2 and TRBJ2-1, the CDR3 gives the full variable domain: EPEVTQTPSHQVTQMGQEVILRCVPISNHLYFYWYRQILGQKVEFLVSFYNNEISEKSEIFDDQFSVERPDGSNFTLKIRSTKLEDSAMYFCASSGGSSGRGQFFGPGTRLTVL.

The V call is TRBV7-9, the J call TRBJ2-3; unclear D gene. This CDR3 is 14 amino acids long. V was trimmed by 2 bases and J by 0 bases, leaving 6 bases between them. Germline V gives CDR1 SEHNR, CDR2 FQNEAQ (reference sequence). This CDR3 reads CASSLLLSTDTQYF. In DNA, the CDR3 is TGTGCCAGCAGCTTATTACTAAGCACAGATACGCAGTATTTT.